These T cell receptor beta chains were read from a single sample in a study of early T cells in non-severe SARS-CoV-2 infection. A single record per CDR3 protein comes from TCRdb applying MiXCR to the 5' RACE reads. The sample lists 90,000 to 120,000 distinct CDR3 sequences; approximately 12% were seen once. The specimen sequenced was whole blood. These receptors were obtained from an adult who was a healthcare worker with PCR-confirmed SARS-CoV-2 infection or an uninfected control (not recorded which). CDR3s include the opening cysteine and the closing phenylalanine or tryptophan. Each record gives: J gene, clone size, V gene, D gene, CDR3 protein, CDR3 DNA. D genes are given only for firm matches. Clone size is not always given. Where it is, it says once, few, many or a class for expanded clones.

TRBJ2-7 | . | TRBV4-2 | . | CASSQDTGWDEQYF | TGTGCCAGCAGCCAAGACACTGGCTGGGACGAGCAGTACTTC
TRBJ2-5 | few | TRBV27 | . | CASSLPGRMETQYF | TGTGCCAGCAGTTTACCGGGAAGGATGGAGACCCAGTACTTC
TRBJ2-3 | . | TRBV6-5 | . | CASSLGSYTDTQYF | TGTGCCAGCAGTCTTGGGAGTTACACAGATACGCAGTATTTT
TRBJ1-1 | . | TRBV27 | . | CASRNGWDTEAFF | TGTGCCAGCAGAAATGGATGGGACACTGAAGCTTTCTTT
TRBJ2-2 | . | TRBV19 | . | CASSMWGSGAGELFF | TGTGCCAGTAGTATGTGGGGGAGTGGCGCCGGGGAGCTGTTTTTT
TRBJ2-1 | many | TRBV5-1 | TRBD2 | CASMLAGAQEQFF | TGCGCCAGCATGCTAGCGGGAGCACAGGAGCAGTTCTTC
TRBJ2-5 | many | TRBV6-1 | . | CASSELPARLSSQETQYF | TGTGCCAGCAGTGAACTACCGGCGAGATTGAGCTCCCAAGAGACCCAGTACTTC
TRBJ2-1 | many | TRBV7-9 | . | CASSLSYNEQFF | TGTGCCAGCAGCTTGTCCTACAATGAGCAGTTCTTC
TRBJ2-1 | few | TRBV2 | . | CASSEGLGTGSYNEQFF | TGTGCCAGCAGTGAAGGTTTGGGAACAGGGAGCTACAATGAGCAGTTCTTC
TRBJ2-1 | many | TRBV20-1 | . | CSARAEGQGTFNEQFF | TGCAGTGCTAGGGCTGAAGGGCAGGGTACGTTCAATGAGCAGTTCTTC
TRBJ1-5 | . | TRBV5-8 | . | CASSLLGTTLPNQPQHF | TGTGCCAGCAGCTTGCTGGGGACAACTTTGCCCAATCAGCCCCAGCATTTT
TRBJ1-5 | many | TRBV20-1 | . | CSARVGFPLNQPQHF | TGCAGTGCTAGAGTGGGGTTCCCCCTAAATCAGCCCCAGCATTTT
TRBJ2-1 | few | TRBV27 | . | CASSLGGREQFF | TGTGCCAGCAGTCTCGGAGGGCGGGAGCAGTTCTTC
TRBJ2-7 | many | TRBV7-9 | TRBD1 | CASSLTGIYEQYF | TGTGCCAGCAGCCTGACAGGGATCTACGAGCAGTACTTC
TRBJ2-7 | . | TRBV12-3/TRBV12-4 | . | CASSLGSFTSYEQYF | TGTGCCAGCAGTTTGGGGAGTTTCACATCCTACGAGCAGTACTTC
TRBJ1-2 | . | TRBV6-5 | . | CASATGSANYGYTF | TGTGCCAGCGCGACGGGGTCGGCTAACTATGGCTACACCTTC
TRBJ2-1 | . | TRBV3-1 | TRBD2 | CASSLRPSGRRPYNEQFF | TGTGCCAGCAGCCTCCGCCCTAGCGGGAGGCGACCCTACAATGAGCAGTTCTTC
TRBJ2-1 | . | TRBV5-1 | . | CASSLVVSNEQFF | TGCGCCAGCAGCTTGGTTGTTAGCAATGAGCAGTTCTTC
TRBJ2-1 | few | TRBV20-1 | TRBD2 | CSAPRWGSGNNEQFF | TGCAGTGCTCCCAGGTGGGGGAGCGGGAACAATGAGCAGTTCTTC
TRBJ1-1 | few | TRBV7-9 | . | CASSLRYTEAFF | TGTGCCAGCAGCCTAAGATACACTGAAGCTTTCTTT
TRBJ2-7 | few | TRBV20-1 | TRBD1 | CSAPYRDRGSEQYF | TGCAGTGCCCCTTACCGGGACAGGGGATCCGAGCAGTACTTC
TRBJ1-3 | . | TRBV20-1 | . | CSAPDRTSGNTIYF | TGCAGTGCTCCGGACAGAACCTCTGGAAACACCATATATTTT
TRBJ2-3 | many | TRBV5-1 | TRBD2 | CASSLGLRGADTQYF | TGCGCCAGCAGCTTGGGTCTGCGGGGGGCAGATACGCAGTATTTT
TRBJ2-7 | many | TRBV7-6 | TRBD2 | CASSLVGTSGYYEQYF | TGTGCCAGCAGCTTAGTGGGGACTAGCGGCTACTACGAGCAGTACTTC
TRBJ2-7 | many | TRBV7-8 | . | CASSLVPQADYEQYF | TGTGCCAGCAGCTTAGTTCCCCAGGCCGACTACGAGCAGTACTTC
TRBJ2-1 | many | TRBV20-1 | . | CSARDRRGSSYNEQFF | TGCAGTGCTAGAGACCGACGGGGGAGCTCCTACAATGAGCAGTTCTTC
TRBJ2-7 | . | TRBV20-1 | . | CSATLGQFYEQYF | TGCAGTGCTACCCTAGGACAGTTCTACGAGCAGTACTTC
TRBJ1-2 | . | TRBV28 | . | CASGRPDSYGYTF | TGTGCCAGCGGCCGACCAGACTCCTATGGCTACACCTTC
TRBJ2-2 | . | TRBV20-1 | . | CSARAMAGNTGELFF | TGCAGTGCTAGAGCTATGGCGGGGAACACCGGGGAGCTGTTTTTT
TRBJ2-7 | . | TRBV7-2 | TRBD1 | CASSSDRGGEQYF | TGTGCCAGCAGCTCGGACAGGGGAGGCGAGCAGTACTTC
TRBJ2-7 | many | TRBV28 | . | CASTLGRAYAQYF | TGTGCCAGCACCCTCGGGCGAGCCTACGCGCAGTACTTC
TRBJ2-7 | few | TRBV10-2 | . | CASSEMYF | TGCGCCAGCAGTGAGATGTACTTC
TRBJ1-6 | many | TRBV28 | . | CASSPGHLSPLHF | TGTGCCAGCAGTCCAGGACATCTTTCACCCCTCCACTTT
TRBJ2-1 | many | TRBV7-5 | . | CISVPEAAIKPDRDNEQFF | .
TRBJ1-6 | few | TRBV28 | . | CASSGGSSYNSPLHF | TGTGCCAGCAGTGGAGGCAGCTCCTATAATTCACCCCTCCACTTT
TRBJ2-1 | many | TRBV7-2 | TRBD1 | CASSLGDRAYNEQFF | TGTGCCAGCAGCTTAGGGGACAGGGCGTACAATGAGCAGTTCTTC
TRBJ2-7 | many | TRBV28 | . | CASSPLQDSSYEQYF | TGTGCCAGCAGTCCCCTTCAGGACAGTTCCTACGAGCAGTACTTC
TRBJ2-1 | . | TRBV7-2 | TRBD2 | CASSVRASGTGEQFF | TGTGCCAGCAGCGTTAGGGCTAGCGGGACGGGTGAGCAGTTCTTC
TRBJ1-2 | many | TRBV5-1 | TRBD1 | CASSLAPLGQGNYGYTF | TGCGCCAGCAGCTTGGCTCCATTGGGACAGGGAAACTATGGCTACACCTTC
TRBJ1-6 | . | TRBV7-2 | TRBD1 | CASSRRQGARSPLHF | TGTGCCAGCAGCCGACGACAGGGGGCTCGTTCACCCCTCCACTTT
TRBJ2-1 | many | TRBV6-2/TRBV6-3 | TRBD2 | CASTLRGLAGARNEQFF | TGTGCCAGCACCCTGAGAGGACTAGCGGGAGCCCGCAATGAGCAGTTCTTC
TRBJ2-6 | few | TRBV5-6 | . | CASSFFGESGANVLTF | .